By frequency in the sample, the clone carrying this T cell receptor (beta chain) is medium-sized. The record originates from a study of spatial heterogeneity in lung cancer. One entry per CDR3 protein results from TCRdb running MiXCR on the 5' RACE reads. The profile shows about 7,900 distinct CDR3 sequences, approximately 4.5% of them singletons. The V segment lost 1 base and the J segment 4 bases; nucleotides outside the gene matches: 2. Germline V gene lookup returns CDR1 SGHVS and CDR2 FQNEAQ. This CDR3 contains 14 residues. Time point given: sample taken at primary tumor resection. Sequenced here: PBMCs, sampled at surgery. This chain connects TRBV7-8 to TRBJ1-1, with TRBD1 matching over 8 bases. This receptor was obtained from a male donor with early-stage non-small cell lung cancer. CDR3 region: CASSLGTGSTEAFF. In DNA, the CDR3 is TGTGCCAGCAGCTTAGGGACAGGGAGCACTGAAGCTTTCTTT.